This T cell receptor beta chain was recorded in a study of shared clonotypes between healthy human individuals (TCRdb year 2020). For the study in its entirety: Three men and a couple of women, aged 18 to 49 years, made up the cohort. For each donor, CD4 naive and CD4 memory were each given three plates, CD8 naive was given two plates, and CD8 memory was given one plate. To estimate repertoire size and how much clonotype sharing occurs between individuals, the study deeply sequenced the blood TCR repertoires of several healthy adults. To increase sequencing depth and limit assay-specific biases, TCR repertoire library preparation and sequencing were carried out by different laboratories using diverse techniques. Per donor, leukapheresis produced somewhere between about 0.8 and 9 billion PBMCs. General findings and caveats noted by the study authors: Pairwise subsampling led to the expectation that sequencing depth would affect the degree of clonotype sharing among donors. Compared with non-shared clonotypes, the clonotypes found in all four sorted-subset donors had higher generation probabilities. Because the study included only a small number of donors, the genetic and exposure-history diversity represented was limited. Sampling was restricted to blood, and TCR repertoires in tissues likely differ from the TCR repertoires found in blood. Naive subsets generally had larger estimated clonotype richness than memory subsets did. Across a few donors, 5% to 6% of naive CD4, over 3% of naive CD8, 2% to 2.5% of memory CD4, and 0.4% to 0.45% of memory CD8 clonotypes were shared. Rarefaction of sorted-subset datasets indicated incomplete sequencing despite the large sequencing depth.

Of note for this clone: Its antigen specificity is not known. Per-nucleotide qualities are absent, and no much larger clonotype sits a single base away.

Using the deep immunoSEQ assay, multiplex PCR amplified TCR CDR3 regions from genomic DNA. Genomic DNA extracted from each cell subset was distributed evenly over all wells of several immunoSEQ 96-well plates, and each plate served as one replicate. For sorted subsets, about 200 ng genomic DNA, equal to about 30,000 T cell genomes, was loaded into each replicate PCR. The purified libraries were quantified using a Qubit 3.0 fluorometer, sized with a Bioanalyzer 2100, and then quantified again using the KAPA Library Quantification kit. Every immunoSEQ 96-well plate was sequenced on a separate single-read 150-cycle Illumina NextSeq 550 flow cell. Per the source publication's procedure: The immunoSEQ output contained only junctional sequences without quality scores, so filtering could not match that applied to full-length reads. Sequences were annotated with PyIR, a Python wrapper for IgBLAST v1.9, and V/J genes and CDR3 were assigned using IMGT germline references. Reads were filtered out if the reads had weak V/J assignments (E-value above 1e-6), no CDR3, stop codons, out-of-frame junctions, or ambiguous translated residues. A V3J clonotype was defined by an identical inferred V gene, J gene, and CDR3 amino acid sequence. Percentage overlap between repertoires was calculated by dividing the number of shared unique clonotypes by the size of the smaller repertoire. Richness of each repertoire was evaluated using RTK rarefaction, the Chao1 estimator, and Recon v2.1 estimates of unobserved clonotypes. For all TCRbeta clonotypes obtained by the gDNA method from a few donors, generation probabilities were computed with OLGA. Held by TCRdb, this immuneACCESS table contains in-frame sequences only and omits some clones. Under half of the omission traces to an unresolved V gene where checked; the cause of the rest is unknown. V and J calls and clone size come straight from that table; D and trimming were deduced from the DNA. Within this sample are roughly 2,500,000 clones, with approximately 94% of them counted one time only. The ten biggest clones cover around 0.37% of the sample.

The donors were healthy, HIV-negative adults with no recently reported acute infections or vaccinations. Only Caucasian adults living in Nashville, Tennessee, USA were represented among the donors. CD4+ T cells were enriched by magnetic negative selection, after which naive cells were positively selected on CD45RA and the negative fraction was taken as the memory subset. Blood was obtained by leukapheresis, after which PBMCs were separated by Ficoll-Histopaque density gradient centrifugation and cryopreserved in liquid nitrogen vapor phase. Analytical flow cytometry was used to check the purity and quantity of every magnetically sorted T cell population. Genomic DNA was isolated from each sorted fraction and quantified by UV absorbance on a Nanodrop 2000c. The sequenced sample was naive CD4+ T cells from PBMCs. The intended sense of this specimen's cell subset or site label: CD45RA+ positively selected. The receptor's source is a man aged 18 to 30 in good health. Some clones in this sample may be carry-over from other donors' samples.

The CDR3 region reads CAISDRGRNTIYF. The base sequence is TGTGCCATCAGTGACAGGGGGCGAAACACCATATATTTT. The V gene is TRBV10-3 and the J gene is TRBJ1-3, and 8 bases in between align with TRBD1. CDR3 length: 13 amino acids, cysteine to phenylalanine. The entry retains the CDR3 DNA only, 39 bases that are in frame from base 1. V loses 3 bases at its end and J loses 5 bases; junction bases beyond the gene matches: 0. CDR1 and CDR2, per the germline V gene, are ENHRY and SYGVKD.